Many counts were recorded for the clone carrying this T cell receptor (beta chain). The data belong to a study of T cells in Graves' hyperthyroidism and ophthalmopathy. The CDR3 has 14 residues. Germline CDR1 reads SQVTM; CDR2 reads ANQGSEA. V lost 5 bases, J lost 4 bases, and 18 bases lay in between. Patients between 18 and 65 years old had hyperthyroidism, newly diagnosed and lasting under 2 months. Patients were excluded because of uncontrolled infection, other autoimmune disease, pregnancy or lactation. RNA transcripts were the template for amplifying TCR beta CDR3 regions. The HTBI primer set served for first-round RT-PCR of the TCR CDR3. TCRdb ran MiXCR on the multiplex PCR reads and lists one entry per CDR3 protein. Of approximately 320,000 distinct CDR3 sequences listed, 16% were seen once; the top ten hold roughly a third.

Material: blood. The source of this sequence is a man younger than 40 with Graves' hyperthyroidism. The rearrangement links TRBV29-1 to TRBJ2-7, with D perhaps matching TRBD1 (5 bases). The DNA for the CDR3 is TGCAGCGTTACTCCGTTGGGGCCCAAGTACGAGCAGTACTTC. This translates into CSVTPLGPKYEQYF.